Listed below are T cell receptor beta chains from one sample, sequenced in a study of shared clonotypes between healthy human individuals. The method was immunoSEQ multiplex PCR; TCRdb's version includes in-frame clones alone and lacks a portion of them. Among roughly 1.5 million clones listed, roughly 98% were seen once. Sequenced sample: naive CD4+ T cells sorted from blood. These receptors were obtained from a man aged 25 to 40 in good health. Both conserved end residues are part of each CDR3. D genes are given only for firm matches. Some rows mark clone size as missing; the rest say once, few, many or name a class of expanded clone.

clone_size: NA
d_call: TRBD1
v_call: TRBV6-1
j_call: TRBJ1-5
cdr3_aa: CASSESRTGVWPQHF
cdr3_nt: TGTGCCAGCAGTGAAAGTCGGACAGGGGTATGGCCCCAGCATTTT

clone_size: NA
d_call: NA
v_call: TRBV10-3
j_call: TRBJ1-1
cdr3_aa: CAISEQYTEAFF
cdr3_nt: TGTGCCATCAGTGAACAGTACACTGAAGCTTTCTTT

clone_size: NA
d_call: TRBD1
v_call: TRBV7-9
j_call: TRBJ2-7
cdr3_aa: CASSLAGTGLEQYF
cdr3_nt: TGTGCCAGCAGCTTAGCCGGGACAGGGCTCGAGCAGTACTTC

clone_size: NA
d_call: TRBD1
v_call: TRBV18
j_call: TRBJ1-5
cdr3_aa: CASSPDRANQPQHF
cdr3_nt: TGTGCCAGCTCTCCCGACAGGGCCAATCAGCCCCAGCATTTT

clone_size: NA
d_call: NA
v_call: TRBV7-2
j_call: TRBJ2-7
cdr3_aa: CASSLRDFMPPQYF
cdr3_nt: TGTGCCAGCAGCTTAAGGGACTTCATGCCCCCGCAGTACTTC

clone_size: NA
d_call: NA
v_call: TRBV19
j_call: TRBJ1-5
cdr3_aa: CASRGRGRRNQPQHF
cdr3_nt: TGTGCCAGTAGGGGCAGGGGCAGGCGCAATCAGCCCCAGCATTTT

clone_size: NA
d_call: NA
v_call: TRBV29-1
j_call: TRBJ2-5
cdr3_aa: CSVVGKEETQYF
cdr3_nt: TGCAGCGTTGTGGGGAAGGAGGAGACCCAGTACTTC

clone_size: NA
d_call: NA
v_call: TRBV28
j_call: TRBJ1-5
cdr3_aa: CASSLSGFNQPQHF
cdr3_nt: TGTGCCAGCAGTTTATCTGGATTCAATCAGCCCCAGCATTTT

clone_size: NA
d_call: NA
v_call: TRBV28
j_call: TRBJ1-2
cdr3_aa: CASSLYPRAAQSYGYTF
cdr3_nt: TGTGCCAGCAGTTTATATCCCCGGGCAGCCCAATCCTATGGCTACACCTTC

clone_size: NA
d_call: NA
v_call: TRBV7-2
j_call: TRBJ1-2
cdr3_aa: CASSVNYGCTF
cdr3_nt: TGTGCCAGCAGCGTAAACTATGGCTGCACCTTC

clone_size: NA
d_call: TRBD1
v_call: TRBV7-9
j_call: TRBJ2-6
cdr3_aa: CASSSPGQYSGANVLTF
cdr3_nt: TGTGCCAGCAGCTCACCGGGACAGTACTCTGGGGCCAACGTCCTGACTTTC

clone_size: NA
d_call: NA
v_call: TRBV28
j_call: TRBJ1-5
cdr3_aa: CASSRFAGVNQPQHF
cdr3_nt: TGTGCCAGCAGCCGATTCGCTGGGGTTAATCAGCCCCAGCATTTT

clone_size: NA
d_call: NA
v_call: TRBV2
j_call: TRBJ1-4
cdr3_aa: CASRSGTGEKLFF
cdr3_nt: TGTGCCAGTCGGTCCGGGACGGGGGAAAAACTGTTTTTT

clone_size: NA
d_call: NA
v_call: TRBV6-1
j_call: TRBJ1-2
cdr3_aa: CASSEAGRAGYTF
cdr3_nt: TGTGCCAGCAGTGAAGCGGGGAGGGCTGGCTACACCTTC

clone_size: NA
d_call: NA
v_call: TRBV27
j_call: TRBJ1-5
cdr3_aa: CASSPQGLGNQPQHF
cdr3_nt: TGTGCCAGCAGTCCACAGGGATTGGGCAATCAGCCCCAGCATTTT

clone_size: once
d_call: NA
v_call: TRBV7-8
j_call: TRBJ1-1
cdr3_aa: CASSLNSIGGGTEAFF
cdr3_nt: TGTGCCAGCAGCTTAAATAGTATTGGGGGGGGCACTGAAGCTTTCTTT

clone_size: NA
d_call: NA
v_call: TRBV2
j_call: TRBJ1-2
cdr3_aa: CAIKNGYTF
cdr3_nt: TGTGCCATCAAGAATGGCTACACCTTC

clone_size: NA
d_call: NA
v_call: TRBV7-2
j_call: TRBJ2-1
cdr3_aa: CASSEGGGDPEFF
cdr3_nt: TGTGCCAGCAGTGAAGGCGGAGGGGATCCGGAGTTCTTC

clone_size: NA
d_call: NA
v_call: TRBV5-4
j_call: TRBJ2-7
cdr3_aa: CASSPGLIEVGEQYF
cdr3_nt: TGTGCCAGCAGCCCGGGACTCATTGAGGTGGGCGAGCAGTACTTC

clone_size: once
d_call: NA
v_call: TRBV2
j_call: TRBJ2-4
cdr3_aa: CASSVTRVQYF
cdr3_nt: TGTGCCAGCAGTGTTACCCGGGTTCAGTACTTC

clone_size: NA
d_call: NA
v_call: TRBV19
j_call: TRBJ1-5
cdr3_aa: CASTYTRGRGNQPQHF
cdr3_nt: TGTGCCAGTACTTATACAAGGGGTCGTGGAAATCAGCCCCAGCATTTT

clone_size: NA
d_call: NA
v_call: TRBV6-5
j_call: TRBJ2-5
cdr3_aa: CASRTTPQETQYF
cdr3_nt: TGTGCCAGCAGGACCACACCGCAAGAGACCCAGTACTTC

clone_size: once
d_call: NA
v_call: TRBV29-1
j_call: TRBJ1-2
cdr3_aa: CSVSGAGGGYTF
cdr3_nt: TGCAGCGTGTCAGGGGCCGGGGGCGGCTACACCTTC

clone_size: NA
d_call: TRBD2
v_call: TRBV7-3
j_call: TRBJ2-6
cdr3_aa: CASSLASGMGSGANVLTF
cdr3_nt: TGTGCCAGCAGCCTGGCTAGCGGGATGGGCTCTGGGGCCAACGTCCTGACTTTC

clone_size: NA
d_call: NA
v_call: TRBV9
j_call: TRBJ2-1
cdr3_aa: CASSVVGTANEQFF
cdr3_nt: TGTGCCAGCAGCGTAGTAGGGACTGCCAATGAGCAGTTCTTC

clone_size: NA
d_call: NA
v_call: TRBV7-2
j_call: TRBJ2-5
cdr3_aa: CASSLIMGSQETQYF
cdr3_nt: TGTGCCAGCAGCTTAATTATGGGCAGTCAAGAGACCCAGTACTTC